Listed here are 7 T cell receptor beta chains from one sample, sequenced in a study of cytomegalovirus exposure and HLA in healthy donors. Generated by immunoSEQ multiplex PCR, the TCRdb table keeps only in-frame clones and is missing some. The data contain more than 85,000 clones, approximately 91% of them seen just once; the ten biggest clones take up about 2.1%. Sequenced sample: PBMCs. These receptors were taken from a woman aged 18-30 years in good health and CMV-seronegative.

The rearrangement joins TRBV7-9 to TRBJ2-1, with a tentative D call TRBD2 (5 bases). Germline CDR1 and CDR2: SEHNR and FQNEAQ (reference sequence). This CDR3 spans 17 amino acids. V was cut by 4 bases and J by 7 bases, with 23 bases left in between. The CDR3 loop is CASSSLAGFTGSNEQFF. The CDR3 DNA follows: TGTGCCAGCAGCTCTCTCGCGGGTTTCACGGGGTCGAATGAGCAGTTCTTC.

The genes are TRBV18 and TRBJ2-7; no clear D. V was cut by 4 bases and J by 2 bases, with 24 bases left in between. The CDR3 is 18 amino acids. Germline V gene data show CDR1 as KGHSH and CDR2 as LQKENI. CDR3 residues: CASSLRQSPPSGPYEQYF. CDR3 in DNA: TGTGCCAGCTCACTACGACAAAGCCCACCATCAGGCCCCTACGAGCAGTACTTC.

This clone has just one count. The chain links TRBV7-2 to TRBJ1-2; 7 nucleotides agree with TRBD1. The CDR3 consists of 13 residues. V dropped 4 bases and J dropped 8; count of bases not matched to a gene: 7. Looked up from germline, CDR1 is SGHTA and CDR2 is FQGNSA. The CDR3 loop reads CASSSQGVGGYTF. The DNA of the CDR3 is TGTGCCAGCAGCTCCCAGGGGGTCGGCGGCTACACCTTC.

The chain joins TRBV7-9 to TRBJ1-1, with a tentative D call TRBD1 (6 bases). Trimming removed 3 bases at V and 1 base at J, with 12 bases between. This CDR3 contains 15 residues. Germline assignment: CDR1 SEHNR and CDR2 FQNEAQ (reference sequence). The CDR3: CASSFLGAGNTEAFF. DNA for the CDR3: TGTGCCAGCAGCTTTCTGGGGGCAGGGAACACTGAAGCTTTCTTT.

V and J are TRBV2 and TRBJ1-1; TRBD1 might be the D (6 bases). Trimming left V 11 bases short and J 9 bases short, with 22 bases between. The CDR3 covers 13 residues. The germline V gene has CDR1 SNHLY and CDR2 FYNNEI. This CDR3 reads CAGDPETGFKAFF. DNA of the CDR3: TGTGCCGGGGATCCTGAGACAGGCTTTAAAGCTTTCTTT.

The rearrangement links TRBV6-5 to TRBJ2-7; TRBD2 is a possible D gene (7 bases). Per germline, CDR1 MNHEY and CDR2 SVGAGI. V gave up 6 bases and J gave up 5 bases, with 14 bases separating them. This CDR3 has 13 amino acids. This chain's CDR3 is CASSYAGADEQYF. The DNA for the CDR3 is TGTGCCAGCAGCTACGCGGGGGCGGACGAGCAGTACTTC.

The chain uses TRBV4-2 and TRBJ2-1, with 9 bases matching TRBD2. V shed 5 bases and J 1 base; nucleotides not matched to a gene: 3. Germline CDR1 is LGHNA and CDR2 is YNFKEQ. This CDR3 is built from 15 residues. CDR3: CASSLSGGSYNEQFF. CDR3 DNA sequence: TGTGCCAGCAGCTTAAGCGGGGGGTCCTACAATGAGCAGTTCTTC.